The present T cell receptor (beta chain) was sequenced within a study of T cells in Graves' hyperthyroidism and ophthalmopathy. This clonotype was counted a few times. Germline CDR1 reads GTSNPN; CDR2 reads SVGIG (reference sequence). The CDR3 runs 14 residues. Trimming took off 3 bases at V and 3 bases at J, with 11 bases between the two ends. TCR beta CDR3 region amplification was performed from RNA transcripts. A first-round RT-PCR of the TCR CDR3 used the HTBI primer set. MiXCR, run by TCRdb on the multiplex PCR reads, gives a single entry per CDR3 protein. Here the sample spans about 770,000 distinct CDR3 sequences, 15% to 20% being singletons.

The J gene is TRBJ1-4, the V gene TRBV30; perhaps TRBD1 as D (5 bases). This sequence originates from a woman in her 50s with Graves' hyperthyroidism that later progressed to Graves' ophthalmopathy. The sample comprised blood. The CDR3 DNA follows: TGTGCCTGGAGATTGCGACAGTCTAATGAAAAACTGTTTTTT. This encodes CAWRLRQSNEKLFF.